A single sample gave rise to the 9 T cell receptor beta chains below, sequenced in a study of shared clonotypes between healthy human individuals (dated by TCRdb to the early 2020s). CD8 naive samples were CD45RO-negative cells positively selected for CCR7, giving a CD45RA+CCR7+ population that excluded TemRA cells. The library was built by means of the immunoSEQ multiplex PCR assay. Drawn from immuneACCESS, this table holds only the in-frame rearrangements with V and J called that TCRdb kept. Clones are partly lost; checked studies trace under half to an unresolved V gene and leave the rest unexplained. A total of fewer than 1 million clones appear in this sample, about 96% of them only once. Together, the top ten hold approximately 0.2% of the sample. What was sequenced was naive CD8+ T cells sorted from blood. Interpreted using the paper, the cell subset or site label stands for: CD45RA+CCR7+. These receptors were taken from a man in his thirties or forties in good health.

The rearrangement uses TRBV27 and TRBJ1-2; 9 bases line up with TRBD1. Germline V gives CDR1 MNHEY, CDR2 SMNVEV (reference sequence). This CDR3 has 15 residues. V trimming: 5 bases; J trimming: 4 bases; junction bases outside the gene matches: 8. In nucleotides, the CDR3 is TGTGCCAGCAGTCCCGGGACAGGGCAGAGCTATGGCTACACCTTC. Translating it yields CASSPGTGQSYGYTF.

The rearrangement links TRBV19 to TRBJ2-7; D is possibly TRBD2 (5 bases). V shed 1 base and J shed 5 bases, with 12 bases lying between them. The CDR3 is made up of 14 amino acids. Per germline, CDR1 LNHDA and CDR2 SQIVND (reference sequence). CDR3 amino acids: CASSIGVATDEQYF. CDR3 DNA: TGTGCCAGTAGTATAGGAGTAGCGACGGACGAGCAGTACTTC.

This clone was detected once. This sequence joins TRBV4-1 and TRBJ2-1; 10 bases map to TRBD2. The CDR3 totals 17 residues. Germline trimming cut 1 base from V and 7 bases from J; bases unmatched to any gene: 10. Germline values: CDR1 MGHRA, CDR2 YSYEKL. CDR3 residues: CASSQVSGRAQWNEQFF. Written as DNA, the CDR3 is TGCGCCAGCAGCCAAGTCAGCGGGAGGGCCCAATGGAATGAGCAGTTCTTC.

The chain is built from TRBV7-9 and TRBJ1-1, with 10 bases fitting TRBD1. The CDR3 runs to 15 residues. J lost 8 bases, V lost 6 bases, and 12 bases had no gene match. In germline, CDR1 is SEHNR, CDR2 FQNEAQ (reference sequence). The CDR3: CASSSGQGSVIEAFF. The CDR3 nucleotides read TGTGCCAGCAGTTCGGGACAGGGGAGCGTCATAGAAGCTTTCTTT.

The CDR3 DNA is TGTGCCAGCAGCGTAGGGGTAGCCGACTCCTACGAGCAGTACTTC. Encoded protein: CASSVGVADSYEQYF. The chain uses TRBV9 and TRBJ2-7; D not resolved. The CDR3 sequence is 15 residues long. From germline, CDR1 is SGDLS and CDR2 YYNGEE. Between the trimmed V and J ends, which lost 0 bases and 0 bases, there was a span of 10 bases.

CDR3 amino acids: CASSAGDREQTQYF. CDR3 DNA: TGCGCCAGCAGCGCGGGGGACAGGGAACAGACCCAGTACTTC. The V gene is TRBV5-1, the J gene TRBJ2-5; 9 positions agree with TRBD1. The germline V gene has CDR1 SGHRS and CDR2 YFSETQ. J was trimmed by 6 bases and V by 4 bases; bases with no gene match: 7. This CDR3 has 14 amino acids.

The chain joins TRBV28 to TRBJ1-5; D uncertain. There are 15 residues in the CDR3. Deletions cut 1 base from V and 4 bases from J, with 11 bases between. Per the germline V gene, CDR1 is MDHEN and CDR2 is SYDVKM. The CDR3 DNA follows: TGTGCCAGCAGTTTATACCGGGCTCGTAATCAGCCCCAGCATTTT. Its translation is CASSLYRARNQPQHF.

Comments on this clone: The sample holds other DNA sequences that translate to the same CDR3. The J gene is TRBJ2-7, the V gene TRBV7-2, with TRBD2 matching over 10 bases. CDR1 and CDR2 from the germline V gene are SGHTA and FQGNSA. Losses at the gene ends were 4 bases for V and 0 bases for J; bases not matched to a gene: 3. CDR3 size: 15 residues. CDR3 amino acids: CASSSRTSGSYEQYF. In DNA, the CDR3 is TGTGCCAGCAGCTCTCGGACTAGCGGCTCCTACGAGCAGTACTTC.

Comment on this clone: Other DNA sequences in the sample encode the same CDR3. The chain is built from TRBV12-5 and TRBJ2-5, with D possibly matching TRBD1 (5 bases). V shed 1 base and J shed 5 bases, with 11 bases lying between them. Looked up from germline, CDR1 is LGHNT and CDR2 is FRNRAP. The CDR3 totals 14 residues. The CDR3 DNA sequence: TGTGCTAGTGGTTTGGGGGATAGGGGCGAGACCCAGTACTTC. It translates to CASGLGDRGETQYF. Full variable domain (remainder filled in from reference TRBV12-5 and TRBJ2-5): DARVTQTPRHKVTEMGQEVTMRCQPILGHNTVFWYRQTMMQGLELLAYFRNRAPLDDSGMPKDRFSAEMPDATLATLKIQPSEPRDSAVYFCASGLGDRGETQYFGPGTRLLVL.